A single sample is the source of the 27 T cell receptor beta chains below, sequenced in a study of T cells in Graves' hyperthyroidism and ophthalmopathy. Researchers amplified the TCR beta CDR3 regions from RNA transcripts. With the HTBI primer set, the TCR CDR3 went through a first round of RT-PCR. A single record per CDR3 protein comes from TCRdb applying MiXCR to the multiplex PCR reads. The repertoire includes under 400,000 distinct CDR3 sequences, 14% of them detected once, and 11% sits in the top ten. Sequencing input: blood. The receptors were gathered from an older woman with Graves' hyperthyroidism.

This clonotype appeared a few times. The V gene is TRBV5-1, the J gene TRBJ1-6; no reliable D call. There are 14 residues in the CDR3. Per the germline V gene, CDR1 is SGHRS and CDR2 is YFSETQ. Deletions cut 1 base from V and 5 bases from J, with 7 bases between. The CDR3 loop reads CASSLNPDNSPLHF. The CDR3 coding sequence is TGCGCCAGCAGCTTGAACCCGGATAATTCACCCCTCCACTTT. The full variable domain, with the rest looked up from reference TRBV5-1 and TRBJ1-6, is KAGVTQTPRYLIKTRGQQVTLSCSPISGHRSVSWYQQTPGQGLQFLFEYFSETQRNKGNFPGRFSGRQFSNSRSEMNVSTLELGDSALYLCASSLNPDNSPLHFGNGTRLTVT.

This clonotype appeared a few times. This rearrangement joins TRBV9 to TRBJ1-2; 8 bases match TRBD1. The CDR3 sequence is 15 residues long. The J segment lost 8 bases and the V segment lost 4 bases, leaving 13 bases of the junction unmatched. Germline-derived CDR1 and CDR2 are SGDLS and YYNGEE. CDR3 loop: CASSSGDRGSGGYTF. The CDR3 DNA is TGTGCCAGCAGCTCGGGAGACAGGGGTTCGGGAGGCTACACCTTC.

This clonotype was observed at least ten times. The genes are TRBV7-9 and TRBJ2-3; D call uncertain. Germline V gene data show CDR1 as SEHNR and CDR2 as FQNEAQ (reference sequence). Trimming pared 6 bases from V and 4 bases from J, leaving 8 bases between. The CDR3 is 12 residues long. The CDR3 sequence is CASRRSSDTQYF. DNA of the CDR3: TGTGCCAGCAGACGTTCGTCAGATACGCAGTATTTT.

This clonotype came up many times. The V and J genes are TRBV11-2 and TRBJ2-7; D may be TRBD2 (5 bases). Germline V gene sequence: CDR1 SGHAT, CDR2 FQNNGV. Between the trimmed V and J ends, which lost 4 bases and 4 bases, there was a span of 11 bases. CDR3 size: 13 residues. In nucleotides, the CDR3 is TGTGCCAGCAGCTCCACCCGAGGGTACGAGCAGTACTTC. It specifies CASSSTRGYEQYF.

The CDR3 region is CASSSKREEPDTQYF. Here the CDR3 DNA reads TGTGCCAGCAGCTCAAAGCGGGAGGAACCCGATACGCAGTATTTT. This chain connects TRBV7-2 to TRBJ2-3; 9 bases line up with TRBD2. J was trimmed by 6 bases and V by 4 bases; bases with no gene match: 8. The germline V gene has CDR1 SGHTA and CDR2 FQGNSA. CDR3 length: 15 residues.

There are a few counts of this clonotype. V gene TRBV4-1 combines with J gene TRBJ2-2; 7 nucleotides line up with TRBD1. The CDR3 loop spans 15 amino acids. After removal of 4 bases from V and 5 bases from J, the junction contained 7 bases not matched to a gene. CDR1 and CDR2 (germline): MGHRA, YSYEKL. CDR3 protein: CASSPRGRGTGELFF. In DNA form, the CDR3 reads TGCGCCAGCAGCCCCCGCGGCAGGGGGACCGGGGAGCTGTTTTTT.

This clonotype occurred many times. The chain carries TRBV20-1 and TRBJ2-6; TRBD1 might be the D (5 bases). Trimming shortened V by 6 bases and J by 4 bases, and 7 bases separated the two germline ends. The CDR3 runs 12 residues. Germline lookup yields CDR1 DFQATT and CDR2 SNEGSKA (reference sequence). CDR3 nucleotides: TGCAGTGCAGGGGCCGGGGCCAACGTCCTGACTTTC. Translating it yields CSAGAGANVLTF.

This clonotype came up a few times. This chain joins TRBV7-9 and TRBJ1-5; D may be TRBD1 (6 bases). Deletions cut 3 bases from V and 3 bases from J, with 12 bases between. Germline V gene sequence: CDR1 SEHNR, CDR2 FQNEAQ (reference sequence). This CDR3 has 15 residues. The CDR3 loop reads CASSLGGAYNQPQHF. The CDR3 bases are TGTGCCAGCAGCTTGGGGGGCGCCTACAATCAGCCCCAGCATTTT.

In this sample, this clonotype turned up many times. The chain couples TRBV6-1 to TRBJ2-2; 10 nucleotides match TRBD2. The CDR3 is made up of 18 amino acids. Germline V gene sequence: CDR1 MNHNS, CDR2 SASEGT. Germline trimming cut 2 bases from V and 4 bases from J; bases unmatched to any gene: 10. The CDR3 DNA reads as TGTGCCAGCAGTGAAAGGTCTAGCGGGAGTTTTGTCACCGGGGAGCTGTTTTTT. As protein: CASSERSSGSFVTGELFF.

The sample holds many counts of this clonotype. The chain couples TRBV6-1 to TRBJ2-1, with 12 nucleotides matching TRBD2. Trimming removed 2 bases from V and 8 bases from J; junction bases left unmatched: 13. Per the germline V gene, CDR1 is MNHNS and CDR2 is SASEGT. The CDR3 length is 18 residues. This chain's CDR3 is CASSETNAGTSGQDEQFF. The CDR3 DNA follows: TGTGCCAGCAGTGAAACAAATGCCGGGACTAGCGGGCAGGATGAGCAGTTCTTC.

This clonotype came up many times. The CDR3 bases are TGTGCCAGCAGCTTTAGCTCGGCCCCCGGGTTGGATACGCAGTATTTT. Protein product: CASSFSSAPGLDTQYF. This chain links TRBV5-4 with TRBJ2-3, with D unresolved. This CDR3 is built from 16 residues. Germline V gene data show CDR1 as SGHNT and CDR2 as YYREEE (reference sequence). Trimming shortened V by 2 bases and J by 6 bases, and 19 bases separated the two germline ends.

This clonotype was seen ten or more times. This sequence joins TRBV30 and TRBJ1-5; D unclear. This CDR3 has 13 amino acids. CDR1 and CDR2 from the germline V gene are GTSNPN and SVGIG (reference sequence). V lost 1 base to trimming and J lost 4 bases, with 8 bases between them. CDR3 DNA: TGTGCCTGGAGTGGGTCAGGTAATCAGCCCCAGCATTTT. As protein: CAWSGSGNQPQHF. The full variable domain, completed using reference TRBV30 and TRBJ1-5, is SQTIHQWPATLVQPVGSPLSLECTVEGTSNPNLYWYRQAAGRGLQLLFYSVGIGQISSEVPQNLSASRPQDRQFILSSKKLLLSDSGFYLCAWSGSGNQPQHFGDGTRLSIL.

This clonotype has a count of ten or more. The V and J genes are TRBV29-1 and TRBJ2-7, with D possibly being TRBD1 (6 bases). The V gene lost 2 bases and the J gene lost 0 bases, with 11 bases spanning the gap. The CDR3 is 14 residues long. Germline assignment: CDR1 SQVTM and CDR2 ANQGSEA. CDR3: CSVEIQGLSYEQYF. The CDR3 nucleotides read TGCAGCGTTGAAATACAGGGCCTCTCCTACGAGCAGTACTTC.

The CDR3 DNA follows: TGCGCCAGCAGCCTGGAGGGCGGGAGGCTCTACGAGCAGTACTTC. It encodes CASSLEGGRLYEQYF. The V gene is TRBV5-1, the J gene TRBJ2-7, with 8 bases lining up with TRBD2. Germline CDR1 and CDR2: SGHRS and YFSETQ. The CDR3 runs 15 residues. V lost 4 bases, J lost 3 bases, and 9 bases stayed unmatched.

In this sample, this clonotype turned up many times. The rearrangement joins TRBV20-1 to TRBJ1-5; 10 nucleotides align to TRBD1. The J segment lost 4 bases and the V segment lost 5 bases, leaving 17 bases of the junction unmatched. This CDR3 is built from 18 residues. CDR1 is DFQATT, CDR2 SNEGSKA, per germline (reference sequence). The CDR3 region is CSAPQDFRDRGLNQPQHF. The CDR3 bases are TGCAGTGCTCCGCAAGACTTCCGGGACAGGGGATTGAATCAGCCCCAGCATTTT.

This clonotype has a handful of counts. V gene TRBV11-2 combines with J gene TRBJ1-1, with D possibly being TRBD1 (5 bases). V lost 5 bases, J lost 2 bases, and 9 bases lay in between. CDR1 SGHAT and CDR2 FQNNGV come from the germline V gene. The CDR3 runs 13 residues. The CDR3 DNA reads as TGTGCCAGCAGCCCAGGACACAACACTGAAGCTTTCTTT. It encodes CASSPGHNTEAFF.

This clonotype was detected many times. The DNA for the CDR3 is TGTGCCTGGAGTGGGACAGGCACCCAGCATTTT. The encoded protein is CAWSGTGTQHF. V gene TRBV30 combines with J gene TRBJ1-5; TRBD1 matches at 7 bases. Germline V gene data show CDR1 as GTSNPN and CDR2 as SVGIG (reference sequence). The CDR3 runs 11 residues. With V trimmed by 1 base and J by 11 bases, 2 bases remained unmatched.

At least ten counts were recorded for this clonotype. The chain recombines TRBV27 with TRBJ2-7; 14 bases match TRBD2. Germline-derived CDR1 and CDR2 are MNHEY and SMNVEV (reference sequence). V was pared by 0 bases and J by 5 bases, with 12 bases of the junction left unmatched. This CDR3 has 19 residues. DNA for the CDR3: TGTGCCAGCAGTTTATCCGGACTAGCGGGAGGAAAGCGAGCTAACGAGCAGTACTTC. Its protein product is CASSLSGLAGGKRANEQYF.

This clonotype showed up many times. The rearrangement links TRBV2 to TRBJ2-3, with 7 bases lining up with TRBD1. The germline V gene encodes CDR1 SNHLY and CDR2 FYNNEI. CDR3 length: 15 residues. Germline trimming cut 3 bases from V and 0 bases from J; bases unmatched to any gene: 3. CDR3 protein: CASSEGQLSTDTQYF. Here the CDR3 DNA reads TGTGCCAGCAGTGAGGGACAGTTGAGCACAGATACGCAGTATTTT.

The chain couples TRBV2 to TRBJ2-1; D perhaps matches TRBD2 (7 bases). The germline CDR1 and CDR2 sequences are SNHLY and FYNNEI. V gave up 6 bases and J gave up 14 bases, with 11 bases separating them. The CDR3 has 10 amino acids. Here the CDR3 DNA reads TGTGCCAGCAGAGGGGGGGCCGAGTTCTTC. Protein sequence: CASRGGAEFF.

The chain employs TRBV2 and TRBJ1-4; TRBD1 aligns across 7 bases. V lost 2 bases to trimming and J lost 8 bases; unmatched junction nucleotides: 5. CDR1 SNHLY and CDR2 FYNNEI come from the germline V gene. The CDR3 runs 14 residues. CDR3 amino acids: CASSESQGREKLFF. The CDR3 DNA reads TGTGCCAGCAGTGAATCACAGGGGCGGGAAAAACTGTTTTTT. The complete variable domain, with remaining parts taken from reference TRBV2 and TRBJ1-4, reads EPEVTQTPSHQVTQMGQEVILRCVPISNHLYFYWYRQILGQKVEFLVSFYNNEISEKSEIFDDQFSVERPDGSNFTLKIRSTKLEDSAMYFCASSESQGREKLFFGSGTQLSVL.

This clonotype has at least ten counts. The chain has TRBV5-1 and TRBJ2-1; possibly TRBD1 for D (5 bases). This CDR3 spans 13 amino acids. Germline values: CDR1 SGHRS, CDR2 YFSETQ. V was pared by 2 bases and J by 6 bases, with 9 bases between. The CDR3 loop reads CASSLRQTNEQFF. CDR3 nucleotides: TGCGCCAGCAGCTTACGACAGACCAATGAGCAGTTCTTC.

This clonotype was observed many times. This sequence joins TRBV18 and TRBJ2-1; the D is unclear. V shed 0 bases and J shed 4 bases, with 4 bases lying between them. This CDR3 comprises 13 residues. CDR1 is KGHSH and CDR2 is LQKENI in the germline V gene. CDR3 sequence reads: CASSPPSYNEQFF. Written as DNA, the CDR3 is TGTGCCAGCTCACCACCGTCTTACAATGAGCAGTTCTTC. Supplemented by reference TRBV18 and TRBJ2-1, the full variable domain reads NAGVMQNPRHLVRRRGQEARLRCSPMKGHSHVYWYRQLPEEGLKFMVYLQKENIIDESGMPKERFSAEFPKEGPSILRIQQVVRGDSAAYFCASSPPSYNEQFFGPGTRLTVL.

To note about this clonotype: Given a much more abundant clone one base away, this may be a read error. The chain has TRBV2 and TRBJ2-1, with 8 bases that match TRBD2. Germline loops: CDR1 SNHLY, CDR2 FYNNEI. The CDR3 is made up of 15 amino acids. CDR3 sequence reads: CASSLSGRSHNEQFF. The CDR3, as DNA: TGCGCCAGCAGTCTAAGCGGGAGATCCCACAATGAGCAGTTCTTC.

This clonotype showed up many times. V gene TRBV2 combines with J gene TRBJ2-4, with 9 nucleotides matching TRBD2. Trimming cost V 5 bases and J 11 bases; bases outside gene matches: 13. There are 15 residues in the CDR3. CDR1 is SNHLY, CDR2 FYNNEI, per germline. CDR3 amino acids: CASSRVGTSSLLQYF. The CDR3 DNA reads TGTGCCAGCAGTAGAGTCGGGACTAGCTCTCTTCTTCAGTACTTC.

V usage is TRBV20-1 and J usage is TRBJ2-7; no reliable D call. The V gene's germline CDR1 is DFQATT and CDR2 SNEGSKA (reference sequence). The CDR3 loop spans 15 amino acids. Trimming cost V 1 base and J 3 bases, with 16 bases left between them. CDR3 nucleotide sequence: TGCAGTGCTAGAGGGCAGCCGGCCCGAAACTACGAGCAGTACTTC. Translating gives CSARGQPARNYEQYF.

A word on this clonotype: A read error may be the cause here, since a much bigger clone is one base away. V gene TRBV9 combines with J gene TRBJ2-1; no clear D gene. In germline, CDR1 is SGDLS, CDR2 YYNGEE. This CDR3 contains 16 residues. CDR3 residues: CASSVAQTWSYNERFF. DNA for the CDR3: TGTGCCAGCAGCGTAGCACAGACCTGGTCCTACAATGAGCGGTTCTTC.